This T cell receptor (beta chain) appears in the sequencing data of a study of response to subunit inactivated influenza vaccine. Study-level results: Each seasonal influenza vaccination, the authors suggested, recruits few new T cells.

V dropped 4 bases and J dropped 6 bases, with 12 bases sitting between them. The germline V gene encodes CDR1 SGHTA and CDR2 FQGNSA. This CDR3 spans 13 amino acids. TCRdb independently ran MiXCR on the RT-PCR reads; one entry per CDR3 protein. The sample holds 540,000 or so distinct CDR3 sequences, approximately 12% seen once. This clonotype showed up just a few times. Its cognate antigen is unknown. Sequenced here: PBMCs from blood, sampled about 40 days after vaccination. J is TRBJ2-5 and V is TRBV7-2; D is unresolved. This receptor was taken from a man aged 50 or older who received an inactivated influenza vaccine. In nucleotides, the CDR3 is TGTGCCAGCAGCTACAATTGGGAACAGACCCAGTACTTC. Translated, it gives CASSYNWEQTQYF.